This T cell receptor (beta chain) was identified in a study of blood T cell repertoires in COVID-19. Measured with immunoSEQ multiplex PCR; TCRdb has only the in-frame clones, and not every one. The sample holds some 300,000 clones, about nine tenths seen once. In regard to this clone: The same CDR3 arises from other DNA sequences in this sample as well.

Trimming removed 0 bases from V and 4 bases from J, with 6 bases in between. Germline V gene lookup returns CDR1 KGHSH and CDR2 LQKENI. The CDR3 loop spans 13 amino acids. The receptor was derived from a woman in her twenties or thirties who had recovered from COVID-19. Sequencing was done on a sample of peripheral blood. V usage is TRBV18 and J usage is TRBJ2-5; possibly TRBD2 for D (5 bases). CDR3 sequence reads: CASSPPGGETQYF. Written as DNA, the CDR3 is TGTGCCAGCTCACCACCCGGAGGAGAGACCCAGTACTTC. The whole variable domain, filled in from reference TRBV18 and TRBJ2-5, reads NAGVMQNPRHLVRRRGQEARLRCSPMKGHSHVYWYRQLPEEGLKFMVYLQKENIIDESGMPKERFSAEFPKEGPSILRIQQVVRGDSAAYFCASSPPGGETQYFGPGTRLLVL.